The clone carrying this T cell receptor (beta chain) has only one observation. The method was immunoSEQ multiplex PCR; TCRdb's version includes in-frame clones alone and lacks a portion of them. The repertoire holds approximately 5,400 clones, with over 70% as singletons. The CDR3 runs 16 residues. J lost 5 bases, V lost 1 base, and 5 bases had no gene match. Germline V gives CDR1 SGHVS, CDR2 FQNEAQ. This specimen comes from a study of immune evolution from preneoplasia to lung adenocarcinoma. The chain recombines TRBV7-8 with TRBJ2-2; 9 bases map to TRBD2. The receptor was derived from a person between 60 and 80 years old with lung adenocarcinoma. Sample: FFPE lung adenocarcinoma in situ tissue. In DNA form, the CDR3 reads TGTGCCAGCAGCTTAGTTGCTAGCGGGGCTACCGGGGAGCTGTTTTTT. Translating it yields CASSLVASGATGELFF.